The 7 T cell receptor beta chains presented below share a single source sample, sequenced in a study of T-cell reconstitution after alpha-beta-depleted transplantation in children. Unique molecular identifiers tagged the TCRbeta library. TCRdb re-analysed the PCR reads in MiXCR, keeping a single row per CDR3 protein. Of 490,000 or so distinct CDR3 sequences in the sample, approximately 10% were seen once. This specimen consisted of PBMCs, obtained before TCRalphabeta/CD19-depleted stem cell transplant. The receptor set was obtained from a child aged 2 to 10 with inherited bone marrow failure, due to receive a stem cell transplant.

The chain joins TRBV27 to TRBJ2-2, with D perhaps given as TRBD1 or TRBD2 (5 bases each). Germline loops: CDR1 MNHEY, CDR2 SMNVEV (reference sequence). The V and J ends lost 1 base and 7 bases respectively, with 7 bases between them. CDR3 length: 13 amino acids. The CDR3 loop reads CASSLWGNGELFF. The CDR3 bases are TGTGCCAGCAGTTTATGGGGGAACGGGGAGCTGTTTTTT.

This clonotype was detected only a few times. The V and J genes are TRBV6-5 and TRBJ1-6; the match to TRBD1 covers 9 bases. CDR1 is MNHEY, CDR2 SVGAGI, per germline. V dropped 4 bases and J dropped 12; count of bases not matched to a gene: 7. The CDR3 is 14 residues long. The CDR3 spells CASSFGQGLGPLHF. DNA of the CDR3: TGTGCCAGCAGTTTCGGACAGGGGCTCGGACCCCTCCACTTT.

About this clonotype itself: A single base separates this from a much larger clone, so it may be a read error. This chain connects TRBV7-8 to TRBJ2-3; tentatively, D is TRBD2 (6 bases). The CDR3 is made up of 15 amino acids. From germline, CDR1 is SGHVS and CDR2 FQNEAQ. CDR3 sequence (DNA): TGTGCCAGCAGCTTAGCCTCGGGGGTGGAAGTTACGCAGTGTTTT. Amino acid sequence: CASSLASGVEVTQCF.

This clonotype was detected ten times or more. This sequence joins TRBV5-8 and TRBJ2-7; D call uncertain. Germline V lookup: CDR1 SGHTS, CDR2 YDEGEE. CDR3 length: 12 residues. Trimming shortened V by 6 bases and J by 0 bases, and 7 bases separated the two germline ends. The CDR3 nucleotides read TGTGCCAGCATTTCAGACTCCTACGAGCAGTACTTC. This sequence encodes CASISDSYEQYF.

This clonotype showed up many times. The chain uses TRBV20-1 and TRBJ2-7, with 7 bases that match TRBD2. Germline V gene lookup returns CDR1 DFQATT and CDR2 SNEGSKA (reference sequence). This CDR3 region has 16 residues. The V and J ends lost 0 bases and 4 bases, in that order; junction bases with no gene match: 12. CDR3 amino acids: CSARESLAALGYEQYF. The CDR3 bases are TGCAGTGCTAGAGAGTCCCTAGCGGCCCTCGGGTACGAGCAGTACTTC.

This clonotype was seen a few times. This chain joins TRBV12-3 or TRBV12-4 and TRBJ2-7; D is unresolved. CDR3 length: 12 residues. Trimming pared 4 bases from V and 2 bases from J, leaving 6 bases between. CDR3 in DNA: TGTGCCAGCAGTTATCGGACCTACGAGCAGTACTTC. This sequence encodes CASSYRTYEQYF.

The chain uses TRBV19 and TRBJ1-5; perhaps TRBD1 as D (5 bases). Germline V gene lookup returns CDR1 LNHDA and CDR2 SQIVND (reference sequence). The length of the CDR3 is 15 residues. Trimming removed 7 bases from V and 0 bases from J, with 13 bases in between. CDR3 bases: TGTGCCAGTACCAAGGGACTGTATAGCAATCAGCCCCAGCATTTT. Encoded protein: CASTKGLYSNQPQHF.